This T cell receptor (beta chain) was profiled in a study of T cell changes during pregnancy in multiple sclerosis. Using immunoSEQ multiplex PCR, the repertoire was profiled, and TCRdb retains in-frame clones only, with some absent. The top ten clones hold around 0.4% of a sample with more than 35,000 clones, over 90% of them seen once. The TCR sequence derives from a female donor with multiple sclerosis, enrolled in a pregnancy study. This specimen was CD4+ T cells from peripheral blood mononuclear cells, taken in the second trimester of pregnancy.

For the CDR3, the DNA is TGCGCCAGCAGTCTTGCCTCTACTAGCACAGATACGCAGTATTTT. This sequence encodes CASSLASTSTDTQYF. V is TRBV5-1 and J is TRBJ2-3, with D unresolved. This CDR3 has 15 amino acids. V shed 5 bases and J shed 0 bases, with 13 bases lying between them. Germline CDR1 SGHRS, CDR2 YFSETQ.